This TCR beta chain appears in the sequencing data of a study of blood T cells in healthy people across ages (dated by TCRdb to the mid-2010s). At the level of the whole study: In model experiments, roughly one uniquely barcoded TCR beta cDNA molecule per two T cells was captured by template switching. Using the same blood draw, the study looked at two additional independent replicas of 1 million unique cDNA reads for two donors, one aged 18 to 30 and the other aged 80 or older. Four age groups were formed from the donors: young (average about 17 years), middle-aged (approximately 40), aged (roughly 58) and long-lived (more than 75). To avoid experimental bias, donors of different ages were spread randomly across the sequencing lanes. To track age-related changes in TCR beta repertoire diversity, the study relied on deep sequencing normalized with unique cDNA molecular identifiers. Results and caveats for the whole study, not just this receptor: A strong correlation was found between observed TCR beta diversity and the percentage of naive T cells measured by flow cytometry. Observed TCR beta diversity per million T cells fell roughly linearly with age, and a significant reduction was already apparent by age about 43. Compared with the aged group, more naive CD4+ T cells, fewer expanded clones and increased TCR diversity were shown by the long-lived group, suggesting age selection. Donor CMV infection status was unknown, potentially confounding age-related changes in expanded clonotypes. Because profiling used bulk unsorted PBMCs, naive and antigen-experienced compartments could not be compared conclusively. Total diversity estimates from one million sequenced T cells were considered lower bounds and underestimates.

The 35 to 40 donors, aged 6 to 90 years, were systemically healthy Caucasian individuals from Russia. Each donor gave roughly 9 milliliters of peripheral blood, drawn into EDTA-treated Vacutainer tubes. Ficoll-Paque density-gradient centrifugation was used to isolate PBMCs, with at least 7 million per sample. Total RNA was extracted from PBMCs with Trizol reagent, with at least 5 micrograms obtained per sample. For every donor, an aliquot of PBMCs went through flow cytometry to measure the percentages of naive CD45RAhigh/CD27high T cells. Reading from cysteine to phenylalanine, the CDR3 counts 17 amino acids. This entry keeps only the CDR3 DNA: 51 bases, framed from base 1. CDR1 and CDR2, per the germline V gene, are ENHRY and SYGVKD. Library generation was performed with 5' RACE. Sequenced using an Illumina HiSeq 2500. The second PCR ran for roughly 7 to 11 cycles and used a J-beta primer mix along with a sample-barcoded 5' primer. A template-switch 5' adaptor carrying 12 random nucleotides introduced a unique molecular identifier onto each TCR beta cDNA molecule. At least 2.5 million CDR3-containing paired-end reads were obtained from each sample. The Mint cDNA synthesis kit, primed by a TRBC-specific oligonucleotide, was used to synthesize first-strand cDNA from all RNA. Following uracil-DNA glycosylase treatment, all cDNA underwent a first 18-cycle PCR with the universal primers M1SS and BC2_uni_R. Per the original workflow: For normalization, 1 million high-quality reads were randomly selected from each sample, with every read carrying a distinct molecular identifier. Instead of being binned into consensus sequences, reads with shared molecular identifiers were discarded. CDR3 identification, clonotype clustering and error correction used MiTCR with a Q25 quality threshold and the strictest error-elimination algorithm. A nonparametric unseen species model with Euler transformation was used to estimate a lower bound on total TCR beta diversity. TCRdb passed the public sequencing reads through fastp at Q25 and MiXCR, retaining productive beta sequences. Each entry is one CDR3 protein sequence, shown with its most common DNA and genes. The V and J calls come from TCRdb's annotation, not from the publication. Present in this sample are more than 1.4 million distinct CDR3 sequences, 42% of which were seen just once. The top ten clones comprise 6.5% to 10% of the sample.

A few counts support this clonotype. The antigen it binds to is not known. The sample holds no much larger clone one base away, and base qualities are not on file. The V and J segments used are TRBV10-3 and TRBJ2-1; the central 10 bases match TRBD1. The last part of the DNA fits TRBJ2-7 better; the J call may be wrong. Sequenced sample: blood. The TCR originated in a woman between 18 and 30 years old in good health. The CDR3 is CAISEGQGDFSYNEQYF. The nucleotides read TGTGCCATCAGTGAAGGACAGGGGGACTTCTCCTACAATGAGCAGTACTTC.